This T cell receptor (beta chain) emerged from a study of blood T cell repertoires in COVID-19. Turning to the study itself: COVID-19 samples collected from the United States, Italy and Spain covered acute and convalescent phases.

Some clones are missing from TCRdb's copy, which holds only in-frame ones; the method was immunoSEQ multiplex PCR. The sample lists around 450,000 clones; about 92% were seen once. Germline assignment: CDR1 MGHRA and CDR2 YSYEKL. CDR3 length: 18 residues. V was clipped by 2 bases and J by 9 bases, with 26 bases between them. The clonotype originates from a man aged 18 to 35 who had recovered from COVID-19. The sample consisted of PBMCs or T cells enriched from blood (not recorded which). The J gene is TRBJ2-1, the V gene TRBV4-1; the D is unclear. Here the CDR3 reads CASSQPQTRLGRGTEQFF. The DNA of the CDR3 is TGCGCCAGCAGCCAACCTCAAACCCGGCTAGGTAGAGGCACTGAGCAGTTCTTC.